This entry lists 20 T cell receptor beta chains sequenced from one sample in a study of Ad26.COV2.S vaccination and SARS-CoV-2 variants. Produced via immunoSEQ multiplex PCR; TCRdb's table is partial and in-frame only. The sample includes 350,000 to 450,000 clones, 90% to 95% of them seen just once. The sequencing here drew on peripheral blood, taken after recovery from COVID-19. These receptors originate from a human donor who had recovered from COVID-19.

This chain uses TRBV6-5 with TRBJ1-2; 7 nucleotides match TRBD1. The CDR3 sequence is 13 residues long. Germline lookup yields CDR1 MNHEY and CDR2 SVGAGI. Trimming took 4 bases from V and 10 from J; bases not matched to a gene: 9. Here the CDR3 reads CASSLDRMDPYTF. CDR3 nucleotide sequence: TGTGCCAGCAGTTTGGACAGGATGGACCCCTACACCTTC.

The chain recombines TRBV12-5 with TRBJ1-2; D ambiguous. Trimming took 2 bases from V and 5 from J, leaving 12 bases between them. Germline lookup yields CDR1 LGHNT and CDR2 FRNRAP. CDR3 length equals 14 residues. CDR3 region: CASGLPATPYGYTF. Written as DNA, the CDR3 is TGTGCTAGTGGTTTGCCTGCCACCCCGTATGGCTACACCTTC.

The chain carries TRBV12-3 or TRBV12-4 and TRBJ1-1; TRBD1 matches 7 bases. The CDR3 has 13 residues. Unmatched junction bases numbered 8, after V lost 5 bases and J lost 8 bases. CDR3 DNA: TGTGCCAGCAGTCTGGGACAGCTCTCGGAAGCTTTCTTT. Translation: CASSLGQLSEAFF.

The rearrangement uses TRBV6-6 and TRBJ1-1; no clear D gene. Looked up from germline, CDR1 is MNHNY and CDR2 is SVGAGI (reference sequence). V lost 5 bases and J 1 base, leaving 5 bases between the germline ends. The CDR3 loop spans 12 amino acids. The CDR3 bases are TGTGCCAGCAGTCTAGAGAACACTGAAGCTTTCTTT. Amino acid sequence: CASSLENTEAFF.

The rearrangement joins TRBV5-4 to TRBJ1-5, with D uncertain. The CDR3 is made up of 15 amino acids. The germline CDR1 and CDR2 sequences are SGHNT and YYREEE (reference sequence). The V end lost 1 base, the J end lost 0 bases, and 8 bases lay between the germline ends. The CDR3 nucleotides are TGTGCCAGCAGCTTGAGAACTTATAGCAATCAGCCCCAGCATTTT. Translated, it gives CASSLRTYSNQPQHF.

The chain combines TRBV11-2 with TRBJ2-2, with TRBD1 matching over 7 bases. The CDR3 length is 13 residues. The ends lost 4 bases at V and 6 bases at J; junction bases unmatched: 2. CDR1 SGHAT and CDR2 FQNNGV come from the germline V gene. The CDR3 sequence: CASSWDRSGELFF. The CDR3 nucleotides read TGTGCCAGCAGCTGGGACAGATCCGGGGAGCTGTTTTTT.

This clone has a single count. This chain links TRBV10-2 with TRBJ2-3, with 12 nucleotides matching TRBD2. The CDR3 has 15 residues. CDR1 is WSHSY and CDR2 is SAAADI in the germline V gene. The junction had 2 bases not matched to a gene; V was cut back by 6 bases and J by 1 base. CDR3 DNA sequence: TGCGCCAGCAGGGGGACTAGCGGGCGCACAGATACGCAGTATTTT. Protein: CASRGTSGRTDTQYF.

The rearrangement joins TRBV2 to TRBJ1-1; D might be TRBD1 (5 bases). The V end was cut by 4 bases, the J end by 0 bases, with 15 bases between. The germline gives CDR1 SNHLY, CDR2 FYNNEI. The length of the CDR3 is 16 residues. CDR3 region: CASSGLPGLLNTEAFF. Here the CDR3 DNA reads TGTGCCAGCAGTGGGCTACCGGGACTCCTGAACACTGAAGCTTTCTTT.

The chain links TRBV4-1 to TRBJ1-3; D not certain. V lost 1 base and J 2 bases, leaving 0 bases between the germline ends. Germline V gene sequence: CDR1 MGHRA, CDR2 YSYEKL. CDR3 length equals 12 residues. The CDR3 region has the DNA TGCGCCAGCAGCCAAGCTGGAAACACCATATATTTT. Protein: CASSQAGNTIYF.

This chain uses TRBV6-5 with TRBJ1-6; TRBD1 matches 10 bases. Germline-derived CDR1 and CDR2 are MNHEY and SVGAGI. V lost 2 bases to trimming and J lost 10 bases; unmatched junction nucleotides: 5. There are 15 residues in the CDR3. DNA for the CDR3: TGTGCCAGCAGTTACGGGGACAGGGGAAACTCACCCCTCCACTTT. As protein: CASSYGDRGNSPLHF.

This chain links TRBV29-1 with TRBJ2-3; 9 bases map to TRBD2. The ends lost 4 bases at V and 2 bases at J; junction bases unmatched: 10. CDR3 length equals 16 residues. Germline V gives CDR1 SQVTM, CDR2 ANQGSEA. CDR3 amino acids: CSVARSAGGHTDTQYF. CDR3 nucleotide sequence: TGCAGCGTTGCCCGTTCAGCGGGGGGACACACAGATACGCAGTATTTT.

The chain combines TRBV20-1 with TRBJ2-3; D remains unclear. The V end lost 3 bases, the J end lost 0 bases, and 13 bases lay between the germline ends. The CDR3 runs to 15 residues. Per the germline V gene, CDR1 is DFQATT and CDR2 is SNEGSKA (reference sequence). CDR3 loop: CSASLDASSTDTQYF. The CDR3 nucleotides read TGCAGTGCTAGTTTGGACGCATCAAGCACAGATACGCAGTATTTT.

The V gene is TRBV14, the J gene TRBJ2-5; D may correspond to TRBD1 or TRBD2 (5 bases each). Between the trimmed V and J ends, which lost 9 bases and 5 bases, there was a span of 25 bases. Germline V CDR1 and CDR2: SGHDN, FVKESK. This CDR3 contains 16 residues. The CDR3 DNA reads as TGTGCCAGTGGCCCGGGGCCCTCACATGTTCGGGAGACCCAGTACTTC. Amino acids: CASGPGPSHVRETQYF.

The CDR3 DNA reads as TGTGCCAGCAGGGTGTACAACGGCGAGCAGTACTTC. The encoded protein is CASRVYNGEQYF. The chain has TRBV2 and TRBJ2-7, with D hard to call. CDR3 size: 12 residues. Germline CDR1 reads SNHLY; CDR2 reads FYNNEI. With 6 bases removed from V and 6 bases from J, the gap between germline ends came to 12 bases.

The rearrangement links TRBV6-5 to TRBJ2-5; TRBD1 agrees at 10 bases. Trimming removed 0 bases from V and 4 bases from J; junction bases left unmatched: 5. This CDR3 has 16 residues. Germline lookup yields CDR1 MNHEY and CDR2 SVGAGI. The CDR3 nucleotides read TGTGCCAGCAGTTACTCGGGGACAGGGGTAGGAGAGACCCAGTACTTC. Amino acid sequence: CASSYSGTGVGETQYF.

The chain employs TRBV6-1 and TRBJ1-1; tentatively, D is TRBD1 (6 bases). Germline CDR1 and CDR2: MNHNS and SASEGT. Trimming pared 3 bases from V and 1 base from J, leaving 6 bases between. This CDR3 contains 13 residues. The CDR3 here is CASSDRGNTEAFF. The CDR3 DNA is TGTGCCAGCAGTGACAGGGGGAACACTGAAGCTTTCTTT.

This chain joins TRBV6-6 and TRBJ2-1; no definite D call. This CDR3 comprises 12 residues. The V gene's germline CDR1 is MNHNY and CDR2 SVGAGI (reference sequence). V was trimmed by 10 bases and J by 4 bases, leaving 11 bases between them. The DNA for the CDR3 is TGTGCCATCGCCGACGGATACAATGAGCAGTTCTTC. Translated: CAIADGYNEQFF.

To note about this clone: Other DNA sequences within the sample encode an identical CDR3. As DNA, the CDR3 is TGTGCCAGCAGCGTAGGAGGGGCGAACACTGAAGCTTTCTTT. It codes for CASSVGGANTEAFF. The chain joins TRBV9 to TRBJ1-1; possible D gene TRBD1, 5 bases. V shed 0 bases and J shed 1 base, with 7 bases lying between them. Germline V gene sequence: CDR1 SGDLS, CDR2 YYNGEE. This CDR3 is built from 14 residues.

The chain has TRBV4-1 and TRBJ2-7; TRBD1 agrees at 8 bases. CDR3 length equals 15 residues. The V gene's germline CDR1 is MGHRA and CDR2 YSYEKL. The ends lost 3 bases at V and 6 bases at J; junction bases unmatched: 10. Written as DNA, the CDR3 is TGCGCCAGCAGCCAGGGGACAGGAGTGGCCGGCGAGCAGTACTTC. Its protein is CASSQGTGVAGEQYF.

The J gene is TRBJ1-3, the V gene TRBV5-5; no definite D call. The CDR3 spans 14 residues. Germline V lookup: CDR1 SGHKS, CDR2 YYEKEE (reference sequence). Trimming left V 5 bases short and J 0 bases short, with 9 bases between. CDR3 coding DNA: TGTGCCAGCAGTACCTTGAGCTCTGGAAACACCATATATTTT. Encoded protein: CASSTLSSGNTIYF.